This T cell receptor (beta chain) was sequenced in a study of blood T cell repertoires in COVID-19. Study at large: COVID-19 samples, acute and convalescent, were from the United States, Italy and Spain. In each case, the material was cDNA or gDNA derived from T cells, B-cell-depleted T cells, or PBMCs.

This CDR3 has 19 amino acids. The V and J ends lost 3 bases and 4 bases, in that order; junction bases with no gene match: 16. Germline values: CDR1 SGDLS, CDR2 YYNGEE. Method: immunoSEQ multiplex PCR; TCRdb's copy keeps in-frame clones and lacks some. The sample holds 250,000 to 350,000 clones; around 90% are singletons and the top ten take around 4.5%. Residents of about two dozen US areas, aged roughly 18 to 89 years, made up the participants. Membership in each cohort depended on participant-reported clinical history. Specimen: PBMCs or T cells enriched from blood (not recorded which). This clonotype was sampled from a young woman with acute COVID-19. V gene TRBV9 combines with J gene TRBJ2-1, with 10 bases that match TRBD2. In DNA form, the CDR3 reads TGTGCCAGCAGCGGGTTTGTTAGCGGGAGGCTAAATGTGTACAATGAGCAGTTCTTC. Translating gives CASSGFVSGRLNVYNEQFF.